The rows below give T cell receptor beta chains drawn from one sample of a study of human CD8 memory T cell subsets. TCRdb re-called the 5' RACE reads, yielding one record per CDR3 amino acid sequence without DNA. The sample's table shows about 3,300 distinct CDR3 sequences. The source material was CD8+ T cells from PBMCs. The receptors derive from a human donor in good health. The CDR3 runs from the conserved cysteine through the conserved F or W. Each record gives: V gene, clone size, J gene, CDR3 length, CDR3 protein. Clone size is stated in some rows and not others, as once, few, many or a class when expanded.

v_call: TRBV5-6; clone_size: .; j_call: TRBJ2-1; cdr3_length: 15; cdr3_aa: CASSLPLAANNEQFF
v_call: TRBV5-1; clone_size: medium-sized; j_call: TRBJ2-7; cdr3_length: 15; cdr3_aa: CASSLALERSYEQYF
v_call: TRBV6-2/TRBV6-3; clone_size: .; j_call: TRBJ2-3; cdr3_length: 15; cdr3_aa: CASSYGEGDTDTQYF
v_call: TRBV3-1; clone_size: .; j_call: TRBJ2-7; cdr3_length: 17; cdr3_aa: CASSLSLASGDSYEQYF
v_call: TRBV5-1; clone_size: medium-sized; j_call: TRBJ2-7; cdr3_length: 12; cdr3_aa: CASNKNPYEQYF
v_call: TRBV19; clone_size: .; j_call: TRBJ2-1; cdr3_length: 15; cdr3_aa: CASSTTHGQADEQFF
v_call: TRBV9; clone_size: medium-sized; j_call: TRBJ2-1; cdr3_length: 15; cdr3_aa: CASSVRKLDKNEQFF
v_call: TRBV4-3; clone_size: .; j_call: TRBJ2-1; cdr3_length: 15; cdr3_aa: CASSQDTSWGRSLFF
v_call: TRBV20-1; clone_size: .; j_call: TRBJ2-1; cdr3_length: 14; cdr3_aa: CSASGLADYNEQFF
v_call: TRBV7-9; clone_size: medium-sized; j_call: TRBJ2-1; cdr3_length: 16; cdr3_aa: CASSFGLAGAGNEQFF
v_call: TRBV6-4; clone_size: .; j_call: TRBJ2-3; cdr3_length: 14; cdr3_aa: CASSDGGATDTQYF
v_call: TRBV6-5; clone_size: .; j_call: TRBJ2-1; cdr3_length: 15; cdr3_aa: CASSYYSSAGNEQFF
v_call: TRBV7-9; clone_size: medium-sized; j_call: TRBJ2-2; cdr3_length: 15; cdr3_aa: CASSRRQENTGELFF
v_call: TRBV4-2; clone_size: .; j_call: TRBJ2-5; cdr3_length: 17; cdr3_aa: CASSQDLGSSARETQYF
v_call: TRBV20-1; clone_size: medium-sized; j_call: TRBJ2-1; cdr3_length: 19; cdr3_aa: CSARAETEVAGQPYNEQFF
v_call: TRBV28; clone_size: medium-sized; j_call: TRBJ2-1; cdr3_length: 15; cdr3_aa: CASSLWLGTYNEQFF
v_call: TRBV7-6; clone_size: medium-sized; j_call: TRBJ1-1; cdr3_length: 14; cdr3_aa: CASSPSNVNTEAFF
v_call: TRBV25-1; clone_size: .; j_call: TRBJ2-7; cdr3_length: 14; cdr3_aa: CASSDTDSFYEQYF
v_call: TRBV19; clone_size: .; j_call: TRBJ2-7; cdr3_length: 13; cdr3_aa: CASSNGGQHEQYF
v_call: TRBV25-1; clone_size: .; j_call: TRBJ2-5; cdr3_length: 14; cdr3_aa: CASSENQGWETQYF
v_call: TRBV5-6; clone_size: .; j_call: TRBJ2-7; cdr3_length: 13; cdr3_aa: CASRPTGSYEQYF
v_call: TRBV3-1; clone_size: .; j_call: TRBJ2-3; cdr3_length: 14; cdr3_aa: CASSQVPTADTQYF
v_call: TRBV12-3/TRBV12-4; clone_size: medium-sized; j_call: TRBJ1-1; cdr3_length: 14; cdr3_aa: CASSLGVVPSEAFF
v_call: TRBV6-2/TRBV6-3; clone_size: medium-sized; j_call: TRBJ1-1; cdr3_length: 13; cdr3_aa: CASSSTENTEAFF
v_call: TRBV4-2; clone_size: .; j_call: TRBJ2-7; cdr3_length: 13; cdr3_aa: CASSPGQSYEQYF
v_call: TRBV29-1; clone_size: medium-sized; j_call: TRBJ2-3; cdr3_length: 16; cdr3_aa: CSVEFGTGSSADTQYF
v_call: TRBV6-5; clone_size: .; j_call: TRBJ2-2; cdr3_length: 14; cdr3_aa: CASSYSQGSGELFF
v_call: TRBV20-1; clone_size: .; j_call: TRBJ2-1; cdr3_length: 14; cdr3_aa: CSARIDRGYNEQFF
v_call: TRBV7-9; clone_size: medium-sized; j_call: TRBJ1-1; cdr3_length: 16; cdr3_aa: CASSSPRAGMNTEAFF
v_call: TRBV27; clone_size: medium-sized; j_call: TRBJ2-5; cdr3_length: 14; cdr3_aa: CASSLGTGGETQYF
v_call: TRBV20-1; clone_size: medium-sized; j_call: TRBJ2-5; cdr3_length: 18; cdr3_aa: CSARGTTSTELTQETQYF
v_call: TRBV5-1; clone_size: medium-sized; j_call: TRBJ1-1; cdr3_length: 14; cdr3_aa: CASSYRWRDTEAFF
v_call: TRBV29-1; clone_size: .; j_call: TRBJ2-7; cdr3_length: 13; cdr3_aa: CSGRGRDSYEQYF
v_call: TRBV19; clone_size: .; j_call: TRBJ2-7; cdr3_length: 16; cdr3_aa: CASSDGLAINPYEQYF
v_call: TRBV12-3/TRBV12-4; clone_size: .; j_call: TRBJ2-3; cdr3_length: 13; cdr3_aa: CASSGSGLDTQYF
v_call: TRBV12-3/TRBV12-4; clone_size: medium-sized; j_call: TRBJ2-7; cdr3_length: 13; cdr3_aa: CASSSGPSSQQYF
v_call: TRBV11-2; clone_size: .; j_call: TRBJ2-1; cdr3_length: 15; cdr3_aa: CASSRTGGEYNEQFF
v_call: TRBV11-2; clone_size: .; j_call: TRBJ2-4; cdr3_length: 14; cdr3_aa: CASGTGVAKNIQYF
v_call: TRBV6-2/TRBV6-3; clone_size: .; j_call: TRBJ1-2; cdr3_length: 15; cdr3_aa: CASNPLGDREFGYTF
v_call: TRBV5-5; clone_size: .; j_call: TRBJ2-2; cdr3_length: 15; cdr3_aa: CASSFGGEGAGELFF
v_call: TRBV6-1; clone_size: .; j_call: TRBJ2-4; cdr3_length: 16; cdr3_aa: CASSEAQEGTKNIQYF
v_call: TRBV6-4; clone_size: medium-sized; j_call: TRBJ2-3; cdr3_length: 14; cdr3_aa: CASSVAGGPDTQYF
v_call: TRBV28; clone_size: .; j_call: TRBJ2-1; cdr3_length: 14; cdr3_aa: CASSLLSAYNEQFF
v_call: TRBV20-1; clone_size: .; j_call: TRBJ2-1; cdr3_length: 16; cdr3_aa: CSARDRQGSSYNEQFF
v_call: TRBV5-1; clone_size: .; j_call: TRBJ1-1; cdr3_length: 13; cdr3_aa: CASRDRVNTEAFF
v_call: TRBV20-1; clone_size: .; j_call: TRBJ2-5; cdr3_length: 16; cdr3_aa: CSVRRGDRGDQETQYF
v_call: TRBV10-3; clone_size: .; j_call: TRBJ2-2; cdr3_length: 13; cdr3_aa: CATEDEGAGELFF
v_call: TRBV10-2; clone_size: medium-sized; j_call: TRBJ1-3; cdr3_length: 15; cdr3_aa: CASSATGLSGNTIYF
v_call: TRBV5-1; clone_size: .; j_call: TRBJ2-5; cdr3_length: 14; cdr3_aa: CASSYRPDEGTQYF
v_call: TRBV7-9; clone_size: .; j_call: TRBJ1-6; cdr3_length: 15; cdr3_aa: CASSSSGGTNSPLHF
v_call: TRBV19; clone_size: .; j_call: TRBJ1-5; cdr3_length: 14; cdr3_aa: CASSIGSTHRPQHF